The 23 T cell receptor beta chains given below trace back to one sample, sequenced in a study of CD8+ T cells in alopecia areata. Once RNA had been extracted, it was reverse transcribed into cDNA to act as the sequencing template. Profiling relied on immunoSEQ multiplex PCR, and the TCRdb table lists in-frame clones only, not all of them. The sample holds about 130,000 clones, 58% seen once. This specimen consisted of CD4+ T cells sorted from blood, obtained at week 0. The receptor source for this set is a human donor with alopecia areata.

The CDR3 here is CSVGDRDYEQYF. The CDR3 DNA reads TGCAGCGTTGGGGACAGGGATTACGAGCAGTACTTC. The rearrangement links TRBV29-1 to TRBJ2-5; TRBD1 matches 9 bases. The J call may be faulty, since TRBJ2-7 better matches the DNA end. This CDR3 has 12 residues. CDR1 is SQVTM, CDR2 ANQGSEA, per germline.

This clone was counted only a few times. This chain connects TRBV5-1 to TRBJ2-7; TRBD1 might be the D (5 bases). The length of the CDR3 is 14 residues. The V gene lost 0 bases and the J gene lost 5 bases, with 12 bases spanning the gap. Germline V gene lookup returns CDR1 SGHRS and CDR2 YFSETQ. The CDR3 DNA reads TGCGCCAGCAGCTTGGACCAGGGTATCGACGAGCAGTACTTC. It translates to CASSLDQGIDEQYF. Variable domain in full (rest from reference TRBV5-1 and TRBJ2-7): KAGVTQTPRYLIKTRGQQVTLSCSPISGHRSVSWYQQTPGQGLQFLFEYFSETQRNKGNFPGRFSGRQFSNSRSEMNVSTLELGDSALYLCASSLDQGIDEQYFGPGTRLTVT.

This clone was counted between two and nine times. The rearrangement uses TRBV4-1 and TRBJ2-7, with 10 bases identical to TRBD2. Germline V lookup: CDR1 MGHRA, CDR2 YSYEKL. Germline trimming cut 3 bases from V and 6 bases from J; bases unmatched to any gene: 5. CDR3 size: 14 residues. The CDR3 region is CASSQTSGSSEQYF. The DNA for the CDR3 is TGCGCCAGCAGCCAGACTAGCGGGTCGAGCGAGCAGTACTTC.

This clone has a single count. This rearrangement joins TRBV29-1 to TRBJ2-2, with 9 positions matching TRBD1. The CDR3 totals 14 residues. Germline lookup yields CDR1 SQVTM and CDR2 ANQGSEA. The V and J ends lost 5 bases and 4 bases, in that order; junction bases with no gene match: 5. CDR3 sequence (DNA): TGCAGCGTTTCTTCACAGGGGGCCACCGGGGAGCTGTTTTTT. It specifies CSVSSQGATGELFF.

This chain connects TRBV5-1 to TRBJ2-7, with TRBD2 matching 12 bases. Losses at the gene ends were 2 bases for V and 2 bases for J; bases not matched to a gene: 2. From germline, CDR1 is SGHRS and CDR2 YFSETQ. CDR3 length: 15 amino acids. CDR3 DNA sequence: TGCGCCAGCAGCTTATCTAGCGGGGGGGCCTACGAGCAGTACTTC. Translating gives CASSLSSGGAYEQYF.

This clone was observed a few times. This sequence joins TRBV18 and TRBJ1-1; 9 nucleotides align to TRBD1. The CDR3 loop spans 16 amino acids. Germline CDR1 is KGHSH and CDR2 is LQKENI. V lost 3 bases to trimming and J lost 4 bases; unmatched junction nucleotides: 9. CDR3 loop: CASSPRPGTGTTEAFF. CDR3 DNA sequence: TGTGCCAGCTCACCTCGTCCCGGGACAGGGACCACTGAAGCTTTCTTT. The full variable domain, with the rest looked up from reference TRBV18 and TRBJ1-1, is NAGVMQNPRHLVRRRGQEARLRCSPMKGHSHVYWYRQLPEEGLKFMVYLQKENIIDESGMPKERFSAEFPKEGPSILRIQQVVRGDSAAYFCASSPRPGTGTTEAFFGQGTRLTVV.

This chain connects TRBV4-3 to TRBJ2-3; maybe TRBD2 (5 bases). Germline lookup yields CDR1 LGHNA and CDR2 YSLEER. CDR3 length equals 14 residues. V was pared by 4 bases and J by 1 base, with 9 bases between. The CDR3 is CASSRNSGTDTQYF. In DNA, the CDR3 is TGCGCCAGCAGCCGGAATAGCGGCACAGATACGCAGTATTTT.

V and J are TRBV28 and TRBJ2-7, with 7 bases identical to TRBD2. The CDR3 is made up of 14 amino acids. V shed 8 bases, J shed 4 bases, and the junction held 11 bases outside the gene matches. Germline values: CDR1 MDHEN, CDR2 SYDVKM. The CDR3 nucleotides read TGTGCCAGCTTTGGTTTTGGGACTAAATACGAGCAGTACTTC. Translated, it gives CASFGFGTKYEQYF.

The rearrangement links TRBV7-9 to TRBJ2-1; D might be TRBD1 (5 bases). The germline gives CDR1 SEHNR, CDR2 FQNEAQ (reference sequence). The CDR3 contains 13 residues. Trimming pared 1 base from V and 5 bases from J, leaving 6 bases between. DNA for the CDR3: TGTGCCAGCAGCTTAGGCAGGGACAATGAGCAGTTCTTC. Protein product: CASSLGRDNEQFF. The whole variable domain, remainder taken from reference TRBV7-9 and TRBJ2-1, is DTGVSQNPRHKITKRGQNVTFRCDPISEHNRLYWYRQTLGQGPEFLTYFQNEAQLEKSRLLSDRFSAERPKGSFSTLEIQRTEQGDSAMYLCASSLGRDNEQFFGPGTRLTVL.

V gene TRBV30 combines with J gene TRBJ2-3; 8 bases align to TRBD2. Germline CDR1 GTSNPN, CDR2 SVGIG (reference sequence). There are 15 residues in the CDR3. V lost 0 bases, J lost 4 bases, and 6 bases stayed unmatched. In DNA form, the CDR3 reads TGTGCCTGGAGTGTGCCGGGAGGGCAGGCAGATACGCAGTATTTT. As protein: CAWSVPGGQADTQYF.

The chain employs TRBV4-1 and TRBJ2-6; the D call may be TRBD1 or TRBD2 (5 bases each). V dropped 1 base and J dropped 0 bases, with 13 bases sitting between them. Germline loops: CDR1 MGHRA, CDR2 YSYEKL. The CDR3 extends over 18 amino acids. The CDR3 DNA follows: TGCGCCAGCAGCCAAGGGGACGGGCCTCTCTCTGGGGCCAACGTCCTGACTTTC. This translates into CASSQGDGPLSGANVLTF.

The CDR3 sequence: CATSRDKTSGNTIYF. The CDR3 DNA follows: TGTGCCACCAGCAGAGACAAGACCTCTGGAAACACCATATATTTT. The chain uses TRBV15 and TRBJ1-3; D unresolved. Germline CDR1 LNHNV, CDR2 YYDKDF (reference sequence). The CDR3 runs 15 residues. The V end lost 0 bases, the J end lost 0 bases, and 6 bases lay between the germline ends.

In its sample, this clone was seen a few times. CDR3 amino acids: CASSLRQDYEQYF. CDR3 DNA: TGTGCCAGCAGCTTAAGACAGGACTACGAGCAGTACTTC. This chain links TRBV5-5 with TRBJ2-7, with D maybe TRBD1 (6 bases). The germline V gene has CDR1 SGHKS and CDR2 YYEKEE (reference sequence). V shed 2 bases and J shed 3 bases, with 9 bases lying between them. CDR3 length equals 13 residues.

The chain carries TRBV5-1 and TRBJ1-6; TRBD1 might be the D (5 bases). Trimming shortened V by 0 bases and J by 7 bases, and 11 bases separated the two germline ends. This CDR3 comprises 15 residues. In germline, CDR1 is SGHRS, CDR2 YFSETQ. CDR3 nucleotides: TGCGCCAGCAGCTTGGACAGGCCGATAAATTCACCCCTCCACTTT. Its protein product is CASSLDRPINSPLHF.

The genes are TRBV5-4 and TRBJ2-5; D not resolved. CDR1 is SGHNT, CDR2 YYREEE, per germline (reference sequence). The CDR3 extends over 12 amino acids. Trimming removed 3 bases at V and 4 bases at J, with 7 bases between. The CDR3 nucleotides are TGTGCCAGCAGCTCGGACGCAGAGACCCAGTACTTC. As protein: CASSSDAETQYF.

The chain uses TRBV7-2 and TRBJ2-7; D possibly uses TRBD1 or TRBD2 (5 bases each). The germline V gene encodes CDR1 SGHTA and CDR2 FQGNSA. Trimming took 5 bases from V and 4 from J, leaving 21 bases between them. This CDR3 is built from 16 residues. For the CDR3, the DNA is TGTGCCAGCAGCCTAACAGGTGGGGGATCCATTTACGAGCAGTACTTC. Its protein product is CASSLTGGGSIYEQYF. The full variable domain, in which reference TRBV7-2 and TRBJ2-7 provide the parts outside the CDR3, is GAGVSQSPSNKVTEKGKDVELRCDPISGHTALYWYRQSLGQGLEFLIYFQGNSAPDKSGLPSDRFSAERTGGSVSTLTIQRTQQEDSAVYLCASSLTGGGSIYEQYFGPGTRLTVT.

The rearrangement joins TRBV7-2 to TRBJ2-2; 7 positions agree with TRBD2. Trimming took 1 base from V and 4 from J; bases not matched to a gene: 9. Germline V gene lookup returns CDR1 SGHTA and CDR2 FQGNSA. CDR3 length: 17 amino acids. The CDR3 region is CASSLVGGRGVTGELFF. CDR3 DNA: TGTGCCAGCAGCTTAGTAGGCGGGAGAGGGGTCACCGGGGAGCTGTTTTTT.

The chain recombines TRBV4-3 with TRBJ2-7, with TRBD2 matching over 7 bases. The CDR3 contains 16 residues. Germline CDR1 LGHNA, CDR2 YSLEER. J was trimmed by 1 base and V by 1 base; bases with no gene match: 7. The CDR3 nucleotides are TGCGCCAGCAGCCAAGTAGGCGGGAGAGGGTCCTACGAGCAGTACTTC. As protein: CASSQVGGRGSYEQYF.

This clone was observed a handful of times. The chain joins TRBV7-3 to TRBJ2-3; 7 nucleotides line up with TRBD1. This CDR3 comprises 14 residues. From germline, CDR1 is SGHTA and CDR2 FQGTGA. The junction had 9 bases not matched to a gene; V was cut back by 5 bases and J by 7 bases. As DNA, the CDR3 is TGTGCCAGCAGCCCAGGGACAGCGGAAAATACGCAGTATTTT. This translates into CASSPGTAENTQYF.

This clone was counted between two and nine times. The chain recombines TRBV13 with TRBJ2-4; tentatively, D is TRBD2 (6 bases). The CDR3 runs 13 residues. CDR1 PRHDT and CDR2 FYEKMQ come from the germline V gene (reference sequence). V was trimmed by 3 bases and J by 5 bases, leaving 8 bases between them. In nucleotides, the CDR3 is TGTGCCAGCAGCTTCGGGGGAGAAAACATTCAGTACTTC. Translated, it gives CASSFGGENIQYF.

This clone showed up just a few times. This rearrangement joins TRBV28 to TRBJ2-7; D perhaps matches TRBD2 (5 bases). Germline V gives CDR1 MDHEN, CDR2 SYDVKM. Trimming cost V 8 bases and J 2 bases, with 10 bases left between them. The length of the CDR3 is 12 residues. CDR3 sequence reads: CASQTGAYEQYF. The CDR3 nucleotides are TGTGCCAGCCAAACCGGGGCCTACGAGCAGTACTTC.

J is TRBJ2-7 and V is TRBV2; possible D gene TRBD2, 6 bases. Germline CDR1 and CDR2: SNHLY and FYNNEI. Trimming took 8 bases from V and 0 from J, leaving 14 bases between them. This CDR3 has 14 residues. In DNA, the CDR3 is TGTGCCAGCGCGGGACCCACGAGCTCCTACGAGCAGTACTTC. Its translation is CASAGPTSSYEQYF.

V and J are TRBV4-1 and TRBJ1-4, with 10 bases identical to TRBD1. Germline V gene sequence: CDR1 MGHRA, CDR2 YSYEKL. The CDR3 loop spans 16 amino acids. V shed 1 base and J 8 bases; nucleotides not matched to a gene: 7. The CDR3 sequence: CASSQGLGQGNEKLFF. The CDR3 nucleotides are TGCGCCAGCAGCCAAGGGCTGGGACAGGGGAACGAAAAACTGTTTTTT.